The 2 T cell receptor beta chains below come from one sample, sequenced in a study of vaccination and CD4 T cells after COVID-19. Their antigen targets remain unknown. The treatment is: roughly 10-day PBMC culture with coronavirus spike peptide pools or control peptides (ViraFEST assay). Sequence data for DNA of cultured CD4+ T cells were generated by the Oncomine TCR Beta short-read assay. TCRdb re-called the PCR reads through MiXCR, storing one row per CDR3 protein. The sample has 14,000 to 15,000 distinct CDR3 sequences, over 45% seen once. This sample comprised cultured CD4+ T cells from blood, obtained after SARS-CoV-2 vaccination. The receptors here all came from a human donor with COVID-19.

The chain uses TRBV4-1 and TRBJ2-3; 8 bases line up with TRBD2. The CDR3 spans 16 residues. V shed 4 bases and J 10 bases; nucleotides not matched to a gene: 16. Germline V gene data show CDR1 as MGHRA and CDR2 as YSYEKL. The CDR3 DNA is TGCGCCAGCAGCCTTGCTTCAGCCGGGGGGGGAGCGGCGCAGTATTTT. Translated: CASSLASAGGGAAQYF.

The chain carries TRBV14 and TRBJ1-2; D gene ambiguous. V lost 3 bases to trimming and J lost 9 bases, with 11 bases between them. This CDR3 is built from 12 residues. From germline, CDR1 is SGHDN and CDR2 FVKESK. The CDR3 protein is CASSHTKTRYTF. The CDR3 bases are TGTGCCAGCAGCCACACCAAAACGCGCTACACCTTC.